The present TCR beta chain was sequenced within a study of T-cell reconstitution after alpha-beta-depleted transplantation in children. Study conclusions and caveats: Recipient T cells and thymic progenitors that survived gave rise to the high TCRbeta diversity observed at day 60 in some patients. As was reported, about two months after transplant, alpha-beta T cells came from several hundred expanded graft clones.

A TCRbeta library incorporating unique molecular identifiers was prepared. TCRdb used MiXCR to reprocess the PCR reads, holding one entry per CDR3 protein. The data show 490,000 or so distinct CDR3 sequences, roughly 10% seen once. This clonotype has at least ten counts. Its matching antigen is unknown. The CDR3 consists of 16 residues. The germline V gene has CDR1 LGHNA and CDR2 YSLEER. With V trimmed by 4 bases and J by 7 bases, 10 bases remained unmatched. The sequencing used PBMCs, collected before TCRalphabeta/CD19-depleted stem cell transplant. This sequence was found in a child aged 2 to 15 with inherited bone marrow failure, due to receive a stem cell transplant. The gene calls are TRBV4-3 and TRBJ2-2, with 9 bases identical to TRBD2. CDR3 amino acids: CASSPSSGLAHGELFF. The DNA of the CDR3 is TGCGCCAGCAGCCCATCCTCTGGACTAGCGCACGGGGAGCTGTTTTTT.